The 20 T cell receptor beta chains reported below all come from one sample, sequenced in a study of T cell changes during pregnancy in multiple sclerosis. Generated by immunoSEQ multiplex PCR, the TCRdb table keeps only in-frame clones and is missing some. The repertoire holds about 27,000 clones, with 88% as singletons. The material sequenced was CD8+ T cells from peripheral blood mononuclear cells, taken in the second trimester of pregnancy. These receptors were taken from a female donor with multiple sclerosis, enrolled in a pregnancy study.

This clone rates as medium-sized. This rearrangement joins TRBV4-3 to TRBJ1-6, with D unclear. Germline CDR1 reads LGHNA; CDR2 reads YSLEER. CDR3 length: 13 amino acids. The V gene lost 5 bases and the J gene lost 5 bases, with 7 bases spanning the gap. The CDR3 coding sequence is TGCGCCAGCAGCGGGCAGCATAATTCACCCCTCCACTTT. As protein: CASSGQHNSPLHF.

The rearrangement uses TRBV6-5 and TRBJ2-2, with D maybe TRBD2 (6 bases). Germline CDR1 and CDR2: MNHEY and SVGAGI. V gave up 1 base and J gave up 6 bases, with 12 bases separating them. This CDR3 comprises 15 residues. CDR3 DNA: TGTGCCAGCAGTTACTTGCGGGGAACCCCCGGGGAGCTGTTTTTT. Its protein product is CASSYLRGTPGELFF.

This chain uses TRBV4-3 with TRBJ2-4, with unresolved D. Germline V CDR1 and CDR2: LGHNA, YSLEER. This CDR3 is built from 15 residues. V was pared by 1 base and J by 4 bases, with 11 bases between. CDR3 sequence (DNA): TGCGCCAGCAGCCAAGTATGGGCCAAAAAAAACATTCAGTACTTC. This sequence encodes CASSQVWAKKNIQYF.

The chain uses TRBV4-1 and TRBJ2-4; TRBD2 aligns across 13 bases. Germline CDR1 MGHRA, CDR2 YSYEKL. The CDR3 spans 17 residues. The V gene end was trimmed by 1 base and the J gene end by 7 bases; junction bases not matched to a gene: 7. CDR3 residues: CASSQVFETSGRNIQYF. CDR3 in DNA: TGCGCCAGCAGCCAAGTTTTTGAGACTAGCGGGAGGAACATTCAGTACTTC.

The chain combines TRBV11-3 with TRBJ2-7, with TRBD2 as a possible D gene (5 bases). The CDR3 contains 13 residues. Germline V lookup: CDR1 SGHNT, CDR2 YENEEA. Trimming stripped 0 bases from V and 3 bases from J, with 6 bases between. This CDR3 is CASSLEEGYEQYF. CDR3 DNA sequence: TGTGCCAGCAGCTTAGAAGAGGGCTACGAGCAGTACTTC. The whole variable domain, remainder taken from reference TRBV11-3 and TRBJ2-7, is EAGVVQSPRYKIIEKKQPVAFWCNPISGHNTLYWYLQNLGQGPELLIRYENEEAVDDSQLPKDRFSAERLKGVDSTLKIQPAELGDSAVYLCASSLEEGYEQYFGPGTRLTVT.

V usage is TRBV19 and J usage is TRBJ2-2; 9 nucleotides line up with TRBD1. Trimming cost V 5 bases and J 6 bases; bases outside gene matches: 10. CDR3 length: 16 residues. CDR1 is LNHDA, CDR2 SQIVND, per germline (reference sequence). The CDR3 DNA is TGTGCCAGTAGTGAGTCCGGGACAGGGTTTTCCGGGGAGCTGTTTTTT. As protein: CASSESGTGFSGELFF.

The rearrangement joins TRBV27 to TRBJ1-1, with D possibly being TRBD1 (6 bases). The germline V and J ends were trimmed by 3 bases and 2 bases, with 10 bases remaining between them. CDR1 MNHEY and CDR2 SMNVEV come from the germline V gene (reference sequence). The length of the CDR3 is 14 residues. The DNA for the CDR3 is TGTGCCAGCAGTTTTGGGGGCTTAAACACTGAAGCTTTCTTT. Translated: CASSFGGLNTEAFF.

This chain joins TRBV4-2 and TRBJ1-1; D gene uncertain. The CDR3 sequence is 14 residues long. Germline V gene sequence: CDR1 LGHNA, CDR2 YNFKEQ. The V gene lost 0 bases and the J gene lost 5 bases, with 10 bases spanning the gap. CDR3 loop: CASSQDISGTEAFF. As DNA, the CDR3 is TGTGCCAGCAGCCAAGATATTTCCGGGACTGAAGCTTTCTTT.

This chain links TRBV10-3 with TRBJ2-5, with a tentative D call TRBD2 (5 bases). Trimming stripped 3 bases from V and 4 bases from J, with 12 bases between. The CDR3 runs to 14 residues. Germline CDR1 is ENHRY and CDR2 is SYGVKD. CDR3 in DNA: TGTGCCATCAGTGATACGAGGGAACCAGAGACCCAGTACTTC. This sequence encodes CAISDTREPETQYF.

The V call is TRBV9, the J call TRBJ2-7, with a weak D call TRBD2 (5 bases). This CDR3 has 14 residues. Germline CDR1 SGDLS, CDR2 YYNGEE. Trimming cost V 0 bases and J 4 bases, with 11 bases left between them. The chain's CDR3 is CASSVAAAGYEQYF. CDR3 nucleotides: TGTGCCAGCAGCGTAGCAGCGGCCGGTTACGAGCAGTACTTC. Combining the CDR3 with reference TRBV9 and TRBJ2-7 gives the whole variable domain DSGVTQTPKHLITATGQRVTLRCSPRSGDLSVYWYQQSLDQGLQFLIQYYNGEERAKGNILERFSAQQFPDLHSELNLSSLELGDSALYFCASSVAAAGYEQYFGPGTRLTVT.

V and J are TRBV11-3 and TRBJ2-3; 11 nucleotides agree with TRBD2. The CDR3 is made up of 16 amino acids. CDR1 is SGHNT and CDR2 is YENEEA in the germline V gene. V lost 5 bases, J lost 0 bases, and 4 bases stayed unmatched. This CDR3 is CASSLRLAGSTDTQYF. CDR3 coding DNA: TGTGCCAGCAGCCTCCGACTAGCGGGGAGCACAGATACGCAGTATTTT. Full variable domain (remainder filled in from reference TRBV11-3 and TRBJ2-3): EAGVVQSPRYKIIEKKQPVAFWCNPISGHNTLYWYLQNLGQGPELLIRYENEEAVDDSQLPKDRFSAERLKGVDSTLKIQPAELGDSAVYLCASSLRLAGSTDTQYFGPGTRLTVL.

The genes are TRBV2 and TRBJ2-7; TRBD2 aligns across 8 bases. The junction had 13 bases not matched to a gene; V was cut back by 11 bases and J by 4 bases. The CDR3 loop spans 14 amino acids. Germline values: CDR1 SNHLY, CDR2 FYNNEI. The CDR3 loop reads CAGAKAGEIYEQYF. CDR3 coding DNA: TGTGCCGGGGCCAAAGCGGGGGAGATTTACGAGCAGTACTTC.

This clone is a singleton in its sample. The rearrangement links TRBV12-5 to TRBJ1-1; D unresolved. Germline CDR1 and CDR2: LGHNT and FRNRAP. The CDR3 runs 14 residues. V was pared by 2 bases and J by 1 base, with 8 bases between. The CDR3 protein is CASGLPYGNTEAFF. The CDR3 DNA follows: TGTGCTAGTGGTTTGCCCTATGGGAACACTGAAGCTTTCTTT.

The CDR3 is CAWSLGGYEQYF. The CDR3 DNA reads TGTGCCTGGAGTTTGGGGGGCTACGAGCAGTACTTC. This chain connects TRBV30 to TRBJ2-7; D perhaps matches TRBD2 (6 bases). Germline lookup yields CDR1 GTSNPN and CDR2 SVGIG (reference sequence). V dropped 2 bases and J dropped 3 bases, with 8 bases sitting between them. The CDR3 is made up of 12 amino acids.

The chain combines TRBV11-2 with TRBJ1-5; a weak D match, TRBD1 (5 bases). The CDR3 spans 13 residues. Trimming took off 3 bases at V and 7 bases at J, with 10 bases between the two ends. Germline V gene data show CDR1 as SGHAT and CDR2 as FQNNGV. CDR3 sequence (DNA): TGTGCCAGCAGCTTCGGGGGGAAACAGCCCCAGCATTTT. It is translated as CASSFGGKQPQHF.

The chain couples TRBV4-3 to TRBJ2-7, with D possibly TRBD2 on 6 matching bases. Germline values: CDR1 LGHNA, CDR2 YSLEER. With 1 base removed from V and 2 bases from J, the gap between germline ends came to 15 bases. This CDR3 comprises 16 residues. The CDR3 region is CASSQVTGTPAYEQYF. The CDR3 DNA reads TGCGCCAGCAGCCAAGTTACGGGGACTCCAGCCTACGAGCAGTACTTC.

The V gene is TRBV10-2, the J gene TRBJ1-6; D is unclear. This CDR3 is built from 14 residues. CDR1 is WSHSY and CDR2 is SAAADI in the germline V gene. The ends were cut back, 4 bases at V and 5 bases at J, with 9 bases in the middle. Here the CDR3 reads CASSGGYHNSPLHF. CDR3 nucleotides: TGCGCCAGCAGTGGAGGCTACCATAATTCACCCCTCCACTTT.

In this sample, this clone turned up once. This chain uses TRBV30 with TRBJ1-2; a possible D gene is TRBD1 (5 bases). The CDR3 is 14 residues long. The V and J ends lost 0 bases and 4 bases respectively, with 12 bases between them. Germline V lookup: CDR1 GTSNPN, CDR2 SVGIG (reference sequence). The CDR3 DNA reads TGTGCCTGGAGTGTAGGGGAGGTAGGCTATGGCTACACCTTC. Amino acid sequence: CAWSVGEVGYGYTF.

The rearrangement links TRBV27 to TRBJ1-5; D call uncertain. V lost 2 bases to trimming and J lost 9 bases, with 17 bases between them. The germline CDR1 and CDR2 sequences are MNHEY and SMNVEV (reference sequence). The CDR3 totals 15 residues. The CDR3 loop reads CASSLSPGGVGPQHF. For the CDR3, the DNA is TGTGCCAGCAGTTTAAGTCCAGGCGGGGTCGGGCCCCAGCATTTT.

The chain links TRBV5-1 to TRBJ1-2; 9 bases fit TRBD1. V lost 4 bases, J lost 4 bases, and 8 bases stayed unmatched. CDR3 size: 15 residues. Germline CDR1 SGHRS, CDR2 YFSETQ. The CDR3 sequence is CASSLRTGDTYGYTF. For the CDR3, the DNA is TGCGCCAGCAGCCTGAGGACAGGGGACACCTATGGCTACACCTTC.